Presented here are 21 T cell receptor beta chains from one specimen sequenced in a study of blood T cell repertoires in COVID-19. Repertoires were generated with immunoSEQ multiplex PCR, while TCRdb's copy carries only in-frame clones and drops some. The data contain approximately 75,000 clones, roughly four fifths of them singletons. Sequenced input: peripheral blood. These receptors all come from a woman at least 80 years old with active or convalescent COVID-19.

The CDR3 spells CASSPTLVTGELFF. The CDR3 DNA is TGTGCCAGCAGCCCTACGTTGGTCACCGGGGAGCTGTTTTTT. This chain uses TRBV7-3 with TRBJ2-2; no definite D call. From germline, CDR1 is SGHTA and CDR2 FQGTGA. The CDR3 is made up of 14 amino acids. Trimming stripped 5 bases from V and 4 bases from J, with 11 bases between. Full variable domain (missing parts from reference TRBV7-3 and TRBJ2-2): GAGVSQTPSNKVTEKGKYVELRCDPISGHTALYWYRQSLGQGPEFLIYFQGTGAADDSGLPNDRFFAVRPEGSVSTLKIQRTERGDSAVYLCASSPTLVTGELFFGEGSRLTVL.

The chain combines TRBV12-3 or TRBV12-4 with TRBJ1-2; a weak D match, TRBD1 (6 bases). This CDR3 is 11 amino acids long. V gave up 6 bases and J gave up 7 bases, with 9 bases separating them. The CDR3: CASSLTGGYTF. The CDR3 nucleotides read TGTGCCAGCAGCCTGACAGGTGGCTACACCTTC.

The sample holds one count of this clone. The rearrangement uses TRBV27 and TRBJ2-1, with 8 nucleotides matching TRBD1. V shed 5 bases and J 10 bases; nucleotides not matched to a gene: 13. This CDR3 spans 15 amino acids. CDR1 MNHEY and CDR2 SMNVEV come from the germline V gene (reference sequence). CDR3 in DNA: TGTGCCAGCAGTGCCCCGGGACAGGAATCGGGGGAGCAGTTCTTC. This encodes CASSAPGQESGEQFF.

V is TRBV9 and J is TRBJ2-7; weak D call: TRBD1 (7 bases). This CDR3 spans 16 amino acids. Trimming shortened V by 0 bases and J by 0 bases, and 13 bases separated the two germline ends. Looked up from germline, CDR1 is SGDLS and CDR2 is YYNGEE. The CDR3: CASSVGAGGSSYEQYF. The CDR3 coding sequence is TGTGCCAGCAGCGTAGGAGCAGGGGGGAGCTCCTACGAGCAGTACTTC.

V gene TRBV3-1 (or the pseudogene TRBV3-2) combines with J gene TRBJ1-2; maybe TRBD1 (5 bases). There are 15 residues in the CDR3. With 5 bases removed from V and 2 bases from J, the gap between germline ends came to 15 bases. Per germline, CDR1 LGHDT and CDR2 YNNKEL (reference sequence). This CDR3 is CASSSARADNYGYTF. CDR3 coding DNA: TGTGCCAGCAGCTCCGCCAGGGCCGACAACTATGGCTACACCTTC.

This clone has just a few counts. The rearrangement joins TRBV19 to TRBJ1-5; TRBD1 matches 9 bases. Germline values: CDR1 LNHDA, CDR2 SQIVND (reference sequence). V shed 4 bases, J shed 2 bases, and the junction held 0 bases outside the gene matches. The CDR3 totals 14 residues. The DNA of the CDR3 is TGTGCCAGTAGTAGGGACAGGGGCAATCAGCCCCAGCATTTT. It specifies CASSRDRGNQPQHF.

This clone was observed a handful of times. For the CDR3, the DNA is TGCAGTGCTAGAGGTCTCGATGAGCAGTTCTTC. The encoded protein is CSARGLDEQFF. V usage is TRBV20-1 and J usage is TRBJ2-1; no clear D gene. Looked up from germline, CDR1 is DFQATT and CDR2 is SNEGSKA (reference sequence). CDR3 length: 11 amino acids. V lost 1 base to trimming and J lost 8 bases, with 6 bases between them.

The rearrangement joins TRBV19 to TRBJ1-5; 7 nucleotides agree with TRBD1. CDR3 length: 15 residues. Germline CDR1 LNHDA, CDR2 SQIVND (reference sequence). The trim removed 4 bases at V and 4 bases at J, leaving 7 bases unmatched. The CDR3 protein is CASSRRDSPNQPQHF. CDR3 coding DNA: TGTGCCAGTAGTAGGCGGGACAGTCCGAATCAGCCCCAGCATTTT.

This clone showed up just once. A much larger clone differs from this one at a single base, so this may be a read error. The J gene is TRBJ2-2, the V gene TRBV28, with 14 bases identical to TRBD2. The CDR3 contains 19 residues. The V gene's germline CDR1 is MDHEN and CDR2 SYDVKM. The ends lost 4 bases at V and 4 bases at J; junction bases unmatched: 11. This CDR3 reads CASSYWQGLAGAGTGELFF. For the CDR3, the DNA is TGTGCCAGCAGTTATTGGCAGGGACTAGCGGGGGCGGGCACCGGGGAGCTGTTTTTT.

The chain combines TRBV3-1 (or the pseudogene TRBV3-2) with TRBJ1-1; 8 positions agree with TRBD1. The length of the CDR3 is 15 residues. V shed 4 bases, J shed 1 base, and the junction held 5 bases outside the gene matches. Germline CDR1 LGHDT, CDR2 YNNKEL (reference sequence). The chain's CDR3 is CASSRWGQANTEAFF. The CDR3 bases are TGTGCCAGCAGCCGATGGGGACAGGCGAACACTGAAGCTTTCTTT.

This rearrangement joins TRBV6-4 to TRBJ1-5; TRBD1 agrees at 8 bases. The germline V gene has CDR1 MRHNA and CDR2 SNTAGT. Trimming at V came to 6 bases and at J to 1 base, leaving 5 bases not matched to a gene. The CDR3 sequence is 15 residues long. DNA of the CDR3: TGTGCCAGCAGCTCAGGGGGCTGGAGCAATCAGCCCCAGCATTTT. Its translation is CASSSGGWSNQPQHF.

The chain recombines TRBV21-1 with TRBJ1-1. TRBV21-1 is noted as a pseudogene. The CDR3 length is 11 residues. CDR3 loop: CASSNCGRAFF. The CDR3 region has the DNA TGTGCCAGCAGCAACTGCGGGCGAGCTTTCTTT.

This rearrangement joins TRBV19 to TRBJ1-4, with D possibly TRBD1 on 5 matching bases. V dropped 7 bases and J dropped 8 bases, with 17 bases sitting between them. Germline CDR1 LNHDA, CDR2 SQIVND (reference sequence). This CDR3 comprises 14 residues. CDR3 DNA sequence: TGTGCCAGTAAGCGGGCCCCAGGGAGAGAAAAACTGTTTTTT. Encoded protein: CASKRAPGREKLFF.

The chain links TRBV4-1 to TRBJ2-7; tentative D call: TRBD2 (6 bases). Trimming took off 1 base at V and 1 base at J, with 11 bases between the two ends. The CDR3 is made up of 15 amino acids. Germline CDR1 MGHRA, CDR2 YSYEKL. The CDR3 protein is CASSQAGGGSYEQYF. DNA for the CDR3: TGCGCCAGCAGCCAAGCCGGGGGAGGATCCTACGAGCAGTACTTC.

The V gene is TRBV18, the J gene TRBJ1-1, with a possible D match to TRBD1 (5 bases). CDR1 and CDR2 from the germline V gene are KGHSH and LQKENI. The CDR3 is made up of 15 amino acids. Trimming stripped 6 bases from V and 4 bases from J, with 18 bases between. CDR3 sequence: CASSLSANGGTEAFF. The CDR3 region has the DNA TGTGCCAGCTCCCTCTCGGCTAACGGGGGCACTGAAGCTTTCTTT.

The gene calls are TRBV5-1 and TRBJ2-5; D ambiguous. Trimming cost V 4 bases and J 1 base, with 11 bases left between them. Germline CDR1 reads SGHRS; CDR2 reads YFSETQ. The CDR3 runs 14 residues. CDR3 loop: CASSLLEFQETQYF. CDR3 bases: TGCGCCAGCAGCCTACTCGAGTTCCAAGAGACCCAGTACTTC.

The V and J genes are TRBV19 and TRBJ1-2, with D possibly TRBD1 on 6 matching bases. The CDR3 covers 16 residues. The V end lost 1 base, the J end lost 5 bases, and 17 bases lay between the germline ends. CDR1 and CDR2 from the germline V gene are LNHDA and SQIVND (reference sequence). CDR3 sequence: CASSIVGSGTPYGYTF. CDR3 nucleotide sequence: TGTGCCAGTAGTATAGTAGGTTCCGGGACACCTTATGGCTACACCTTC.

This rearrangement joins TRBV5-6 to TRBJ2-1; 7 positions match TRBD1. This CDR3 region has 13 residues. Unmatched junction bases numbered 4, after V lost 4 bases and J lost 6 bases. The germline CDR1 and CDR2 sequences are SGHDT and YYEEEE. The CDR3 nucleotides read TGTGCCAGCAGCCCTACAGGGGTCAATGAGCAGTTCTTC. This gives the protein CASSPTGVNEQFF.

This clone was seen only once. The chain joins TRBV7-2 to TRBJ2-5, with D perhaps TRBD1 (6 bases). The CDR3 covers 16 residues. The germline V and J ends were trimmed by 3 bases and 2 bases, with 16 bases remaining between them. Germline CDR1 SGHTA, CDR2 FQGNSA. CDR3: CASSLTGRRGQETQYF. CDR3 coding DNA: TGTGCCAGCAGCTTGACAGGCCGCAGAGGTCAAGAGACCCAGTACTTC.

This clone has a handful of counts. The chain combines TRBV4-3 with TRBJ2-5; perhaps TRBD1 as D (6 bases). CDR1 and CDR2 from the germline V gene are LGHNA and YSLEER. This CDR3 is built from 17 residues. V gave up 0 bases and J gave up 5 bases, with 19 bases separating them. This CDR3 reads CASSQDLRAGAMETQYF. The CDR3 DNA reads TGCGCCAGCAGCCAAGACCTTAGGGCAGGGGCGATGGAGACCCAGTACTTC.

The count of this clone is one. The chain carries TRBV28 and TRBJ1-1; D perhaps matches TRBD1 (6 bases). The CDR3 runs to 14 residues. CDR1 is MDHEN, CDR2 SYDVKM, per germline. V shed 7 bases and J shed 0 bases, with 12 bases lying between them. In nucleotides, the CDR3 is TGTGCCAGCACGTTGACAGGAATGAACACTGAAGCTTTCTTT. It codes for CASTLTGMNTEAFF.